The 21 T cell receptor beta chains presented below share a single source sample, sequenced in a study of beta chain features in type 1 diabetes. What was sequenced were expressed TCRB transcripts, since all of the isolated RNA had been reverse transcribed. The method was immunoSEQ multiplex PCR; TCRdb's version includes in-frame clones alone and lacks a portion of them. Of 200,000 to 250,000 clones in the sample, approximately 15% are singletons; the top ten hold approximately 0.021%. These receptors have no known antigen. Whole-study findings and limits: TCRB CDR3s from Type 1 diabetes patients were moderately but significantly shorter in all four CD4+ subsets.

Material: naive CD4+ T cells from blood. Receptors were obtained from a man younger than 40 with type 1 diabetes.

The rearrangement joins TRBV30 to TRBJ1-2; D uncertain. Per the germline V gene, CDR1 is GTSNPN and CDR2 is SVGIG (reference sequence). V dropped 1 base and J dropped 5 bases, with 11 bases sitting between them. This CDR3 region has 13 residues. CDR3 region: CAWSGQGWYGYTF. The CDR3 region has the DNA TGTGCCTGGAGTGGACAAGGATGGTATGGCTACACCTTC.

This clone was seen only a few times. The rearrangement uses TRBV6-5 and TRBJ2-7, with 10 bases aligning to TRBD1. Losses at the gene ends were 6 bases for V and 7 bases for J; bases not matched to a gene: 12. CDR1 is MNHEY and CDR2 is SVGAGI in the germline V gene. This CDR3 spans 15 amino acids. CDR3 residues: CASSDPGQGTGEQYF. DNA for the CDR3: TGTGCCAGCAGCGATCCGGGACAGGGGACTGGAGAGCAGTACTTC.

The chain combines TRBV7-2 with TRBJ2-5; TRBD2 agrees at 8 bases. The CDR3 length is 16 residues. V lost 2 bases, J lost 2 bases, and 7 bases stayed unmatched. Germline V gives CDR1 SGHTA, CDR2 FQGNSA. The CDR3 reads CASSLSLAGGQETQYF. As DNA, the CDR3 is TGTGCCAGCAGCTTAAGTCTAGCGGGCGGGCAAGAGACCCAGTACTTC.

The genes are TRBV6-1 and TRBJ2-3, with D possibly matching TRBD2 (6 bases). Trimming left V 8 bases short and J 3 bases short, with 18 bases between. The germline CDR1 and CDR2 sequences are MNHNS and SASEGT. This CDR3 contains 15 residues. The CDR3 DNA is TGTGCCAGCGGAGGGTCCGGGACTTTAACAGATACGCAGTATTTT. Translation gives CASGGSGTLTDTQYF.

This clone was seen more than once but under ten times. CDR3 loop: CASSSTGARGGETQYF. As DNA, the CDR3 is TGTGCCAGCAGCTCGACCGGGGCCCGGGGGGGGGAGACCCAGTACTTC. The chain employs TRBV11-2 and TRBJ2-5; 8 positions agree with TRBD2. Germline loops: CDR1 SGHAT, CDR2 FQNNGV. V dropped 4 bases and J dropped 5; count of bases not matched to a gene: 12. The CDR3 contains 16 residues.

This clone has only a few counts. V and J are TRBV5-4 and TRBJ2-7; tentative D call: TRBD1 (6 bases). CDR1 and CDR2 (germline): SGHNT, YYREEE (reference sequence). CDR3 length equals 15 residues. V was cut by 4 bases and J by 4 bases, with 18 bases left in between. In DNA, the CDR3 is TGTGCCAGCAGCCGGGACACCCCGGCTAGGTACGAGCAGTACTTC. Protein: CASSRDTPARYEQYF. Based on the CDR3 plus reference TRBV5-4 and TRBJ2-7, the full variable domain is ETGVTQSPTHLIKTRGQQVTLRCSSQSGHNTVSWYQQALGQGPQFIFQYYREEENGRGNFPPRFSGLQFPNYSSELNVNALELDDSALYLCASSRDTPARYEQYFGPGTRLTVT.

This clone was observed a few times. J is TRBJ2-1 and V is TRBV5-1; 10 bases are shared with TRBD2. Germline loops: CDR1 SGHRS, CDR2 YFSETQ. V lost 0 bases, J lost 9 bases, and 6 bases stayed unmatched. This CDR3 has 15 residues. CDR3 sequence reads: CASSLGLAGVVEQFF. For the CDR3, the DNA is TGCGCCAGCAGCTTGGGGCTAGCGGGAGTGGTTGAGCAGTTCTTC.

The gene calls are TRBV29-1 and TRBJ1-2; no firm D call. The CDR3 has 11 amino acids. Germline values: CDR1 SQVTM, CDR2 ANQGSEA. V shed 4 bases and J shed 6 bases, with 9 bases lying between them. The CDR3 is CSVVHADGYTF. DNA for the CDR3: TGCAGCGTTGTACATGCTGATGGCTACACCTTC.

The chain recombines TRBV18 with TRBJ2-7; 8 nucleotides match TRBD1. Germline V lookup: CDR1 KGHSH, CDR2 LQKENI. V was pared by 1 base and J by 3 bases, with 8 bases of the junction left unmatched. This CDR3 contains 16 residues. The CDR3 sequence is CASSPRLGQGSYEQYF. The CDR3 bases are TGTGCCAGCTCACCACGACTCGGACAGGGCAGCTACGAGCAGTACTTC.

In the case of this clone: This sample includes further DNA sequences coding for the same CDR3. J is TRBJ2-1 and V is TRBV25-1; D possibly corresponds to TRBD2 (5 bases). Germline CDR1 is MGHDK and CDR2 is SYGVNS. CDR3 length equals 13 residues. Trimming removed 6 bases at V and 0 bases at J, with 6 bases between. CDR3 nucleotides: TGTGCCAGCAGCCGGGACTCCTACAATGAGCAGTTCTTC. It translates to CASSRDSYNEQFF.

This sequence joins TRBV2 and TRBJ2-5; no firm D call. Germline assignment: CDR1 SNHLY and CDR2 FYNNEI. V gave up 2 bases and J gave up 7 bases, with 8 bases separating them. The CDR3 is made up of 12 amino acids. The CDR3 DNA reads TGTGCCAGCAGTGAAACGCGTGGGACCCAGTACTTC. It yields the protein CASSETRGTQYF.

This clone has more than one count but fewer than ten. This chain links TRBV11-1 with TRBJ2-3, with 8 bases lining up with TRBD2. With V trimmed by 4 bases and J by 5 bases, 8 bases remained unmatched. The germline V gene encodes CDR1 SGHAT and CDR2 FQDESV (reference sequence). The length of the CDR3 is 15 residues. Here the CDR3 reads CASSSLAGSQDTQYF. The CDR3 coding sequence is TGTGCCAGCAGCTCCTTAGCGGGAAGTCAAGATACGCAGTATTTT.

The chain has TRBV2 and TRBJ1-3; 10 positions match TRBD1. The germline gives CDR1 SNHLY, CDR2 FYNNEI. V lost 7 bases to trimming and J lost 7 bases; unmatched junction nucleotides: 7. This CDR3 is 14 amino acids long. The CDR3 bases are TGTGCCAGCACGGGGGGACAGGGGAAGAACACCATATATTTT. It codes for CASTGGQGKNTIYF.

This chain uses TRBV7-9 with TRBJ1-1; D gene ambiguous. The CDR3 spans 13 residues. Trimming left V 5 bases short and J 1 base short, with 8 bases between. CDR1 is SEHNR and CDR2 is FQNEAQ in the germline V gene (reference sequence). CDR3 residues: CASSGRQNTEAFF. CDR3 in DNA: TGTGCCAGCAGCGGCAGACAGAACACTGAAGCTTTCTTT.

This clone has just a few counts. The rearrangement uses TRBV5-1 and TRBJ2-1, with D possibly being TRBD2 (5 bases). The germline V and J ends were trimmed by 4 bases and 7 bases, with 9 bases remaining between them. The CDR3 loop spans 12 amino acids. In germline, CDR1 is SGHRS, CDR2 YFSETQ. DNA for the CDR3: TGCGCCAGCAGCCAACTAGGGAATGAGCAGTTCTTC. Translated, it gives CASSQLGNEQFF.

The chain employs TRBV5-4 and TRBJ1-4, with TRBD1 as a possible D gene (5 bases). The CDR3 runs to 16 residues. Germline CDR1 reads SGHNT; CDR2 reads YYREEE (reference sequence). Trimming removed 2 bases from V and 7 bases from J, with 18 bases in between. The CDR3 reads CASSLDGSPRGEKLFF. The CDR3 region has the DNA TGTGCCAGCAGCTTAGATGGGTCCCCTAGGGGTGAAAAACTGTTTTTT.

This clone has a handful of counts. The chain joins TRBV15 to TRBJ1-4; D remains unclear. Trimming took 0 bases from V and 8 from J, leaving 13 bases between them. CDR1 and CDR2 from the germline V gene are LNHNV and YYDKDF (reference sequence). This CDR3 region has 15 residues. CDR3 bases: TGTGCCACCAGCAGAGACGAAAAAGAGTGGGAAAAACTGTTTTTT. This translates into CATSRDEKEWEKLFF.

The gene calls are TRBV19 and TRBJ2-5, with TRBD1 matching 10 bases. This CDR3 has 15 residues. The J segment lost 4 bases and the V segment lost 5 bases, leaving 7 bases of the junction unmatched. Germline-derived CDR1 and CDR2 are LNHDA and SQIVND (reference sequence). The CDR3 DNA reads as TGTGCCAGTAGTTCACGCGGGACAGGGGTAGAGACCCAGTACTTC. It codes for CASSSRGTGVETQYF.

The chain is built from TRBV10-3 and TRBJ1-5, with TRBD1 matching 8 bases. Germline V lookup: CDR1 ENHRY, CDR2 SYGVKD. Trimming took 7 bases from V and 1 from J; bases not matched to a gene: 6. There are 15 residues in the CDR3. The CDR3: CAIKPGQGSNQPQHF. The CDR3 nucleotides read TGTGCCATCAAACCAGGACAGGGCAGCAATCAGCCCCAGCATTTT.

This clone turned up a few times. The chain links TRBV7-2 to TRBJ2-3, with 9 bases that match TRBD2. The CDR3 extends over 16 amino acids. V gave up 7 bases and J gave up 4 bases; unmatched junction bases: 12. Per germline, CDR1 SGHTA and CDR2 FQGNSA. CDR3 bases: TGTGCCAGCACCCAGGGGGTAGCGGGAGTCGCAGATACGCAGTATTTT. Translated: CASTQGVAGVADTQYF.

The CDR3 spells CASSADRNQPQHF. DNA of the CDR3: TGTGCCAGTAGTGCGGACAGAAATCAGCCCCAGCATTTT. The chain carries TRBV19 and TRBJ1-5, with D possibly being TRBD1 (6 bases). CDR1 is LNHDA, CDR2 SQIVND, per germline (reference sequence). V shed 5 bases and J shed 4 bases, with 9 bases lying between them. The CDR3 is made up of 13 amino acids.